Listed here are 8 T cell receptor beta chains from one sample, sequenced in a study of cytomegalovirus exposure and HLA in healthy donors. The study ran its PCR with 60 Vbeta and 13 Jbeta primers. Profiled with immunoSEQ multiplex PCR; TCRdb holds only in-frame clones, not every one. This sample has some 51,000 clones, with approximately 80% found just once. The specimen sequenced was PBMCs. The source of these receptors is a female donor in good health and CMV-seronegative.

This chain connects TRBV18 to TRBJ2-3, with 8 bases lining up with TRBD2. J was trimmed by 1 base and V by 6 bases; bases with no gene match: 9. The V gene's germline CDR1 is KGHSH and CDR2 LQKENI. The CDR3 contains 16 residues. The CDR3 region is CASSTTAGGGTDTQYF. Here the CDR3 DNA reads TGTGCCAGCTCCACCACTGCCGGGGGGGGCACAGATACGCAGTATTTT.

The rearrangement links TRBV14 to TRBJ2-3; 9 bases are a match to TRBD1. V trimming: 4 bases; J trimming: 4 bases; junction bases outside the gene matches: 6. The CDR3 runs to 15 residues. Per the germline V gene, CDR1 is SGHDN and CDR2 is FVKESK. The chain's CDR3 is CASSPDRGNADTQYF. The CDR3 DNA reads TGTGCCAGCAGCCCTGACAGGGGGAATGCAGATACGCAGTATTTT. Full variable domain (remainder filled in from reference TRBV14 and TRBJ2-3): EAGVTQFPSHSVIEKGQTVTLRCDPISGHDNLYWYRRVMGKEIKFLLHFVKESKQDESGMPNNRFLAERTGGTYSTLKVQPAELEDSGVYFCASSPDRGNADTQYFGPGTRLTVL.

V is TRBV7-9 and J is TRBJ2-1; 10 positions match TRBD2. The V gene's germline CDR1 is SEHNR and CDR2 FQNEAQ (reference sequence). The CDR3 totals 15 residues. V shed 4 bases, J shed 8 bases, and the junction held 8 bases outside the gene matches. The CDR3 loop reads CASSSLAGPRDEQFF. The CDR3 DNA is TGTGCCAGCAGCTCACTAGCGGGACCAAGAGATGAGCAGTTCTTC.

The chain uses TRBV6-9 and TRBJ1-2; no clear D. In germline, CDR1 is MNHGY, CDR2 SVAAGI. V lost 3 bases, J lost 1 base, and 9 bases lay in between. The CDR3 is 14 amino acids. In DNA, the CDR3 is TGTGCCAGCAGTTACAGAGCGATTAACTATGGCTACACCTTC. Translated, it gives CASSYRAINYGYTF.

This clone was observed a few times. The CDR3 loop is CASSQAPGAGETQYF. CDR3 coding DNA: TGTGCCAGCAGCCAAGCTCCGGGAGCGGGCGAGACCCAGTACTTC. V usage is TRBV14 and J usage is TRBJ2-5, with D possibly being TRBD2 (6 bases). CDR1 SGHDN and CDR2 FVKESK come from the germline V gene. This CDR3 spans 15 amino acids. V lost 1 base to trimming and J lost 5 bases, with 14 bases between them.

This sequence joins TRBV5-5 and TRBJ2-2, with 9 bases that match TRBD2. The ends lost 2 bases at V and 4 bases at J; junction bases unmatched: 9. In germline, CDR1 is SGHKS, CDR2 YYEKEE (reference sequence). The CDR3 is 17 residues long. CDR3 in DNA: TGTGCCAGCAGCTTAACCGGGACTAGCAGCTCCACCGGGGAGCTGTTTTTT. It codes for CASSLTGTSSSTGELFF.

The table lists this clone with a few counts. The chain combines TRBV5-6 with TRBJ1-2; D uncertain. This CDR3 has 14 amino acids. The V and J ends lost 7 bases and 0 bases respectively, with 13 bases between them. Germline loops: CDR1 SGHDT, CDR2 YYEEEE. Here the CDR3 reads CASGEGGTNYGYTF. In DNA form, the CDR3 reads TGTGCCAGCGGTGAGGGAGGTACTAACTATGGCTACACCTTC.

V is TRBV19 and J is TRBJ1-5; unclear D gene. V dropped 1 base and J dropped 5 bases, with 12 bases sitting between them. Looked up from germline, CDR1 is LNHDA and CDR2 is SQIVND (reference sequence). This CDR3 comprises 15 residues. CDR3 sequence: CASSIAGSEYQPQHF. Written as DNA, the CDR3 is TGTGCCAGTAGTATAGCTGGCAGCGAATATCAGCCCCAGCATTTT.